These 17 T cell receptor beta chains came from one sample sequenced in a study of T-cell reconstitution after alpha-beta-depleted transplantation in children. Preparation of the TCRbeta library involved a method that used unique molecular identifiers. TCRdb reanalysed the PCR reads using MiXCR and keeps one entry per CDR3 protein. The table has about 420,000 distinct CDR3 sequences, 15% to 20% seen once. Sequences were derived from PBMCs, mostly from graft donor cells, sampled 360 days after TCRalphabeta/CD19-depleted stem cell transplant. Receptor source: a boy in the first two years of life who had a stem cell transplant for Wiskott-Aldrich syndrome, so the T cells may come from the graft donor.

The CDR3 DNA reads TGTGCCAGCAGCTTCAGGACTAGCTCATACTCCTACAATGAGCAGTTCTTC. This codes for CASSFRTSSYSYNEQFF. The chain combines TRBV5-6 with TRBJ2-1, with TRBD2 identical over 8 bases. The ends lost 2 bases at V and 0 bases at J; junction bases unmatched: 7. Germline values: CDR1 SGHDT, CDR2 YYEEEE. This CDR3 spans 17 amino acids.

This clonotype showed up just a few times. This chain connects TRBV6-4 to TRBJ1-6; perhaps TRBD1 as D (5 bases). Trimming removed 6 bases from V and 6 bases from J, with 9 bases in between. This CDR3 has 13 residues. The V gene's germline CDR1 is MRHNA and CDR2 SNTAGT. CDR3 protein: CASRRDPNSPLHF. The CDR3, as DNA: TGTGCCAGCAGAAGGGACCCTAATTCACCCCTCCACTTT.

This rearrangement joins TRBV5-1 to TRBJ2-3; TRBD2 aligns across 7 bases. V trimming: 3 bases; J trimming: 8 bases; junction bases outside the gene matches: 12. Germline loops: CDR1 SGHRS, CDR2 YFSETQ. The CDR3 length is 15 residues. DNA for the CDR3: TGCGCCAGCAGCTCGACTAGCTCAACCCCTGGTACGCAGTATTTT. This codes for CASSSTSSTPGTQYF.

This clonotype was found many times. V is TRBV14 and J is TRBJ2-1, with 13 bases that match TRBD2. The germline V gene encodes CDR1 SGHDN and CDR2 FVKESK. This CDR3 region has 15 residues. V dropped 1 base and J dropped 7; count of bases not matched to a gene: 1. CDR3 DNA: TGTGCCAGCAGCCAAGCACTAGCGGGGGGGAATGAGCAGTTCTTC. This codes for CASSQALAGGNEQFF.

This clonotype was seen just once. The rearrangement links TRBV6-1 to TRBJ1-2; a possible D gene is TRBD1 (5 bases). Trimming took 6 bases from V and 5 from J, leaving 19 bases between them. The CDR3 loop spans 15 amino acids. Germline CDR1 reads MNHNS; CDR2 reads SASEGT. The CDR3 protein is CASRPVPTVVYGYTF. The CDR3 nucleotides are TGTGCCAGCAGACCCGTTCCGACAGTAGTTTATGGCTACACCTTC.

This clonotype was counted a few times. V gene TRBV7-7 combines with J gene TRBJ1-4; D remains ambiguous. Trimming shortened V by 3 bases and J by 8 bases, and 16 bases separated the two germline ends. Looked up from germline, CDR1 is SSHAT and CDR2 is FNYEAQ (reference sequence). The CDR3 is 15 amino acids. The CDR3, as DNA: TGTGCCAGCAGCTTCTTGGTTTTGGACGGGGAAAAACTGTTTTTT. Its protein is CASSFLVLDGEKLFF.

The chain uses TRBV7-9 and TRBJ2-1; 9 positions match TRBD1. Per germline, CDR1 SEHNR and CDR2 FQNEAQ (reference sequence). Trimming took 4 bases from V and 8 from J; bases not matched to a gene: 9. This CDR3 has 15 residues. The CDR3 loop is CASSSPGQGHDEQFF. DNA for the CDR3: TGTGCCAGCAGCTCTCCGGGACAGGGCCATGATGAGCAGTTCTTC.

This clonotype has a handful of counts. The CDR3 DNA sequence: TGTGCCAGCAGCTTGCTAGCGGGAGTTGCGTACACCGGGGAGCTGTTTTTT. This sequence encodes CASSLLAGVAYTGELFF. This chain connects TRBV7-2 to TRBJ2-2; 10 positions match TRBD2. J gave up 3 bases and V 3 bases, and 7 bases lay outside the gene matches. The CDR3 has 17 amino acids. Germline-derived CDR1 and CDR2 are SGHTA and FQGNSA.

This sequence joins TRBV14 and TRBJ2-3, with 8 bases lining up with TRBD1. This CDR3 is 15 amino acids long. V shed 4 bases and J 5 bases; nucleotides not matched to a gene: 8. Germline CDR1 reads SGHDN; CDR2 reads FVKESK. CDR3 sequence (DNA): TGTGCCAGCAGCCTTGACAGGGGCCGGAGAGATACGCAGTATTTT. Its protein is CASSLDRGRRDTQYF.

This clonotype was seen a handful of times. A read error may produce the germline difference seen at one junction end. The gene calls are TRBV15 and TRBJ2-1; D gene ambiguous. Germline V lookup: CDR1 LNHNV, CDR2 YYDKDF (reference sequence). The CDR3 loop spans 15 amino acids. CDR3 residues: CATSIHLESSNEQFF. For the CDR3, the DNA is TGTGCCACCAGCATCCATCTAGAATCCTCCAATGAGCAGTTCTTC.

This clonotype occurred a few times. The V gene is TRBV3-1, the J gene TRBJ2-5; the match to TRBD1 covers 11 bases. The CDR3 is made up of 15 amino acids. J gave up 4 bases and V 2 bases, and 3 bases lay outside the gene matches. The germline V gene has CDR1 LGHDT and CDR2 YNNKEL (reference sequence). In nucleotides, the CDR3 is TGTGCCAGCAGCCAATCCGGGACAGGGGGAGAGACCCAGTACTTC. Protein: CASSQSGTGGETQYF.

V usage is TRBV5-1 and J usage is TRBJ1-4, with unresolved D. The ends were cut back, 2 bases at V and 8 bases at J, with 13 bases in the middle. The germline CDR1 and CDR2 sequences are SGHRS and YFSETQ. This CDR3 contains 14 residues. CDR3 in DNA: TGCGCCAGCAGCTTCCTACCAAACGGGGAAAAACTGTTTTTT. Translating gives CASSFLPNGEKLFF. Full variable domain (outside the CDR3, taken from reference TRBV5-1 and TRBJ1-4): KAGVTQTPRYLIKTRGQQVTLSCSPISGHRSVSWYQQTPGQGLQFLFEYFSETQRNKGNFPGRFSGRQFSNSRSEMNVSTLELGDSALYLCASSFLPNGEKLFFGSGTQLSVL.

This chain uses TRBV7-9 with TRBJ1-6; D unclear. Trimming pared 0 bases from V and 8 bases from J, leaving 11 bases between. CDR1 and CDR2 from the germline V gene are SEHNR and FQNEAQ (reference sequence). The length of the CDR3 is 15 residues. In nucleotides, the CDR3 is TGTGCCAGCAGCTTAGCATCCGGGAAGGATTCACCCCTCCACTTT. This codes for CASSLASGKDSPLHF. Complete variable domain (other parts from reference TRBV7-9 and TRBJ1-6): DTGVSQNPRHKITKRGQNVTFRCDPISEHNRLYWYRQTLGQGPEFLTYFQNEAQLEKSRLLSDRFSAERPKGSFSTLEIQRTEQGDSAMYLCASSLASGKDSPLHFGNGTRLTVT.

The V gene is TRBV24-1, the J gene TRBJ2-3; D is tentatively TRBD1 or TRBD2 (5 bases each). CDR3 length: 17 residues. The V end was cut by 4 bases, the J end by 2 bases, with 18 bases between. CDR1 is KGHDR and CDR2 is SFDVKD in the germline V gene. The CDR3 bases are TGTGCCACCAGTGACTTTGACAGAGGAGGTCTCACAGATACGCAGTATTTT. Translation gives CATSDFDRGGLTDTQYF.

The genes are TRBV9 and TRBJ2-6; 10 bases match TRBD1. Trimming took 4 bases from V and 4 from J; bases not matched to a gene: 8. This CDR3 is built from 17 residues. Per germline, CDR1 SGDLS and CDR2 YYNGEE. CDR3 DNA: TGTGCCAGCAGCCCCCCCGGGACAGGGGTCGGGGCCAACGTCCTGACTTTC. Translated: CASSPPGTGVGANVLTF.

This clonotype was recorded a few times. This rearrangement joins TRBV3-1 to TRBJ2-3; 9 bases fit TRBD2. The V segment lost 1 base and the J segment 4 bases; nucleotides outside the gene matches: 3. Germline loops: CDR1 LGHDT, CDR2 YNNKEL (reference sequence). This CDR3 contains 15 residues. The CDR3 DNA sequence: TGTGCCAGCAGCCAAGCGGGACTAGCAGCAGATACGCAGTATTTT. Amino acid sequence: CASSQAGLAADTQYF.

The chain is built from TRBV4-1 and TRBJ2-1; the D gene is possibly TRBD2 (5 bases). The germline gives CDR1 MGHRA, CDR2 YSYEKL. V lost 0 bases and J 4 bases, leaving 10 bases between the germline ends. The CDR3 loop spans 15 amino acids. The CDR3 nucleotides read TGCGCCAGCAGCCAAGATACTAGAGGGTACAATGAGCAGTTCTTC. Its protein is CASSQDTRGYNEQFF.